The 20 T cell receptor beta chains below all came from one sample that was sequenced in a study of blood T cell repertoires in COVID-19. Sequencing was performed with immunoSEQ multiplex PCR; in TCRdb, only in-frame clones are kept and a portion is missing. The sample has about 410,000 clones, more than 80% seen once. The sample comprised peripheral blood. The source of these receptors is a woman aged 25 to 39 with active or convalescent COVID-19.

The chain has TRBV11-1 and TRBJ1-4; the match to TRBD1 covers 7 bases. The CDR3 contains 15 residues. V shed 4 bases and J 0 bases; nucleotides not matched to a gene: 2. The germline V gene encodes CDR1 SGHAT and CDR2 FQDESV (reference sequence). The CDR3 sequence: CASSYGQATNEKLFF. CDR3 in DNA: TGTGCCAGCAGCTACGGACAGGCAACTAATGAAAAACTGTTTTTT.

The rearrangement joins TRBV10-3 to TRBJ1-2; possible D gene TRBD1, 5 bases. V lost 2 bases and J lost 5, with 9 bases in between. CDR1 and CDR2 (germline): ENHRY, SYGVKD. This CDR3 spans 13 amino acids. CDR3 DNA sequence: TGTGCCATCAGTGAGAGGGCAGGGTATGGCTACACCTTC. Translated: CAISERAGYGYTF.

Written as DNA, the CDR3 is TGTGCCAGCAGCTTGACCACAGGGAGGGGGAACACTGAAGCTTTCTTT. Protein product: CASSLTTGRGNTEAFF. This chain joins TRBV5-8 and TRBJ1-1, with D possibly matching TRBD1 (6 bases). Germline assignment: CDR1 SGHTS and CDR2 YDEGEE. V lost 1 base and J 1 base, leaving 14 bases between the germline ends. This CDR3 spans 16 amino acids.

The chain couples TRBV13 to TRBJ1-2; no reliable D call. The CDR3 runs to 13 residues. Per the germline V gene, CDR1 is PRHDT and CDR2 is FYEKMQ (reference sequence). V was clipped by 1 base and J by 5 bases, with 8 bases between them. CDR3 loop: CASSLETEYGYTF. The CDR3 DNA sequence: TGTGCCAGCAGCTTAGAAACAGAGTATGGCTACACCTTC. Looking up the rest from reference TRBV13 and TRBJ1-2 gives the full variable domain: AAGVIQSPRHLIKEKRETATLKCYPIPRHDTVYWYQQGPGQDPQFLISFYEKMQSDKGSIPDRFSAQQFSDYHSELNMSSLELGDSALYFCASSLETEYGYTFGSGTRLTVV.

The genes are TRBV2 and TRBJ2-2; perhaps TRBD1 as D (6 bases). CDR3 length: 17 residues. Germline V CDR1 and CDR2: SNHLY, FYNNEI. V was shortened by 1 base and J by 0 bases, with 12 bases between the two germline ends. This chain's CDR3 is CASSEGSTGSNTGELFF. CDR3 nucleotide sequence: TGTGCCAGCAGTGAAGGGTCGACAGGTTCGAACACCGGGGAGCTGTTTTTT.

The chain links TRBV5-6 to TRBJ2-6, with D uncertain. The V gene's germline CDR1 is SGHDT and CDR2 YYEEEE. The CDR3 length is 15 residues. Trimming cost V 3 bases and J 3 bases, with 10 bases left between them. CDR3 in amino acids: CASSSVRYGANVLTF. DNA of the CDR3: TGTGCCAGCAGCTCGGTGCGGTATGGGGCCAACGTCCTGACTTTC.

This rearrangement joins TRBV24-1 to TRBJ1-2, with TRBD1 matching over 7 bases. The CDR3 has 14 amino acids. V trimming: 4 bases; J trimming: 5 bases; junction bases outside the gene matches: 6. Germline V gene sequence: CDR1 KGHDR, CDR2 SFDVKD. CDR3 bases: TGTGCCACCAGTGAGAACGGACAGGCGTATGGCTACACCTTC. Protein: CATSENGQAYGYTF.

J is TRBJ2-1 and V is TRBV19, with 8 bases identical to TRBD2. This CDR3 has 15 residues. Germline loops: CDR1 LNHDA, CDR2 SQIVND (reference sequence). Unmatched junction bases numbered 12, after V lost 6 bases and J lost 8 bases. This CDR3 is CASRFLAGRRYEQFF. In nucleotides, the CDR3 is TGTGCCAGTAGATTTCTAGCGGGCCGGCGGTATGAGCAGTTCTTC.

The chain couples TRBV5-6 to TRBJ2-7; D is possibly TRBD1 (5 bases). Germline CDR1 SGHDT, CDR2 YYEEEE. V was shortened by 4 bases and J by 1 base, with 12 bases between the two germline ends. The CDR3 sequence is 14 residues long. The CDR3 DNA sequence: TGTGCCAGCAGCCCGAGGACAACTTCCTACGAGCAGTACTTC. Protein sequence: CASSPRTTSYEQYF.

The CDR3 DNA is TGTGCCAGCACCACCGGGGTTGTGCCCTACGAGCAGTACTTC. It encodes CASTTGVVPYEQYF. The V and J genes are TRBV2 and TRBJ2-7; D perhaps matches TRBD2 (5 bases). The CDR3 contains 14 residues. Germline values: CDR1 SNHLY, CDR2 FYNNEI. Trimming left V 7 bases short and J 2 bases short, with 15 bases between. The full variable domain, completed using reference TRBV2 and TRBJ2-7, is EPEVTQTPSHQVTQMGQEVILRCVPISNHLYFYWYRQILGQKVEFLVSFYNNEISEKSEIFDDQFSVERPDGSNFTLKIRSTKLEDSAMYFCASTTGVVPYEQYFGPGTRLTVT.

The chain recombines TRBV15 with TRBJ1-5; D not resolved. Germline CDR1 and CDR2: LNHNV and YYDKDF (reference sequence). The CDR3 consists of 15 residues. Deletions cut 8 bases from V and 1 base from J, with 15 bases between. The DNA of the CDR3 is TGTGCCACCCACGGTGGGGAGAGAAGCAATCAGCCCCAGCATTTT. Amino acid sequence: CATHGGERSNQPQHF.

The rearrangement joins TRBV19 to TRBJ1-2; D unclear. Germline CDR1 and CDR2: LNHDA and SQIVND (reference sequence). V dropped 5 bases and J dropped 4 bases, with 11 bases sitting between them. The CDR3 covers 13 residues. CDR3 protein: CASSSFSPYGYTF. CDR3 nucleotide sequence: TGTGCCAGTAGTTCCTTCAGTCCCTATGGCTACACCTTC. Full variable domain (remainder filled in from reference TRBV19 and TRBJ1-2): DGGITQSPKYLFRKEGQNVTLSCEQNLNHDAMYWYRQDPGQGLRLIYYSQIVNDFQKGDIAEGYSVSREKKESFPLTVTSAQKNPTAFYLCASSSFSPYGYTFGSGTRLTVV.

The V gene is TRBV2, the J gene TRBJ2-7; D is possibly TRBD2 (5 bases). V was pared by 4 bases and J by 6 bases, with 13 bases between. This CDR3 comprises 13 residues. Germline V gene sequence: CDR1 SNHLY, CDR2 FYNNEI. The CDR3 spells CASSVGLAGEQYF. In nucleotides, the CDR3 is TGTGCCAGCAGTGTGGGTCTAGCCGGCGAGCAGTACTTC.

Comment on this clone: One junction end disagrees with the germline gene, perhaps due to a read error. The chain carries TRBV7-9 and TRBJ1-1; 8 bases agree with TRBD1. This CDR3 is built from 14 residues. Per the germline V gene, CDR1 is SEHNR and CDR2 is FQNEAQ (reference sequence). The CDR3, as DNA: TGTGCCAGCAGTTTAGCAGGGGGCAACACTGAAGCTTTCTTT. Translated, it gives CASSLAGGNTEAFF.

For the CDR3, the DNA is TGTGCCAGCAGCTTAGCGTCTAGGGGAAATTCACCCCTCCACTTT. Translated, it gives CASSLASRGNSPLHF. The V and J genes are TRBV7-8 and TRBJ1-6, with a weak D call TRBD1 (5 bases). The CDR3 is 15 residues long. V was cut by 0 bases and J by 7 bases, with 10 bases left in between. The germline V gene has CDR1 SGHVS and CDR2 FQNEAQ.

The chain employs TRBV19 and TRBJ2-5; a possible D gene is TRBD1 (6 bases). The CDR3 totals 13 residues. The ends were cut back, 4 bases at V and 4 bases at J, with 10 bases in the middle. Germline values: CDR1 LNHDA, CDR2 SQIVND (reference sequence). The CDR3 protein is CASSKGTRETQYF. As DNA, the CDR3 is TGTGCCAGTAGTAAAGGGACACGAGAGACCCAGTACTTC.

CDR3 amino acids: CASSYFQGGYTF. The DNA for the CDR3 is TGTGCCAGCAGTTATTTCCAGGGAGGCTACACCTTC. The chain has TRBV6-5 and TRBJ1-2, with D perhaps matching TRBD1 (5 bases). Trimming took off 3 bases at V and 8 bases at J, with 10 bases between the two ends. The CDR3 length is 12 residues. Germline CDR1 reads MNHEY; CDR2 reads SVGAGI.

This clone was counted a few times. This chain joins TRBV6-6 and TRBJ1-2; unclear D gene. The CDR3 spans 13 residues. CDR1 is MNHNY and CDR2 is SVGAGI in the germline V gene (reference sequence). Trimming left V 7 bases short and J 2 bases short, with 11 bases between. CDR3 sequence reads: CASTPAGNYGYTF. CDR3 DNA sequence: TGTGCCAGCACCCCGGCGGGAAACTATGGCTACACCTTC.

V is TRBV30 and J is TRBJ2-7, with TRBD2 as a possible D gene (5 bases). The CDR3 runs 11 residues. Trimming removed 3 bases at V and 11 bases at J, with 14 bases between. Germline V gene data show CDR1 as GTSNPN and CDR2 as SVGIG (reference sequence). The CDR3 DNA is TGTGCCTGGAGCACCGGCGGGTTGAAGTACTTC. This encodes CAWSTGGLKYF.

This clone was seen a single time. The rearrangement uses TRBV27 and TRBJ1-1; TRBD1 might be the D (6 bases). The CDR3 loop spans 14 amino acids. The ends were cut back, 5 bases at V and 0 bases at J, with 10 bases in the middle. CDR1 is MNHEY and CDR2 is SMNVEV in the germline V gene (reference sequence). CDR3 residues: CASSAQGLNTEAFF. The CDR3 nucleotides are TGTGCCAGCAGTGCCCAGGGGTTGAACACTGAAGCTTTCTTT.